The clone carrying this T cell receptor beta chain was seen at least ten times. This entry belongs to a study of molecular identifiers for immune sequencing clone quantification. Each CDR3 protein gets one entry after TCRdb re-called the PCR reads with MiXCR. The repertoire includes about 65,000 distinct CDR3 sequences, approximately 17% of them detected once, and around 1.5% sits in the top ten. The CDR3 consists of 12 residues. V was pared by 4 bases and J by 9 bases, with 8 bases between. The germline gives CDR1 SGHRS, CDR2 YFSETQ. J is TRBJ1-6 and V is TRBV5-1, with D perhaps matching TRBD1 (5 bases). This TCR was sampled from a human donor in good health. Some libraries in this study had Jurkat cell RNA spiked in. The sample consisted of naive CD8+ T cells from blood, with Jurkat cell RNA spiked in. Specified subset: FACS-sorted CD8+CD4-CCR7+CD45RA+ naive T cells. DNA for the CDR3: TGCGCCAGCAGCCCCGGGGGTTCACCCCTCCACTTT. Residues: CASSPGGSPLHF.